Listed here are 8 T cell receptor beta chains from one sample, sequenced in a study of T cell repertoires in cytomegalovirus infection. TCRdb ran MiXCR on the reads and lists one entry per CDR3 protein. The table lists about 310,000 distinct CDR3 sequences, about 17% of them singletons. Sequenced material: PBMCs. The receptor source for this set is a human donor in good health (CMV status not recorded). Some clones in this sample may be carry-over from other donors' samples.

V usage is TRBV7-9 and J usage is TRBJ2-1; D possibly matches TRBD1 or TRBD2 (6 bases each). The CDR3 spans 16 residues. V lost 5 bases to trimming and J lost 4 bases, with 18 bases between them. Germline-derived CDR1 and CDR2 are SEHNR and FQNEAQ (reference sequence). CDR3 DNA: TGTGCCAGCAGCCCCACCGAAGGGGGGCTTTACAATGAGCAGTTCTTC. Translation gives CASSPTEGGLYNEQFF.

The V and J genes are TRBV6-6 and TRBJ1-6; no definite D call. Germline V gene data show CDR1 as MNHNY and CDR2 as SVGAGI (reference sequence). This CDR3 has 13 residues. Trimming shortened V by 2 bases and J by 10 bases, and 9 bases separated the two germline ends. CDR3 coding DNA: TGTGCCAGCAGTTACGGCCAGCGGTCACCCCTCCACTTT. Protein: CASSYGQRSPLHF.

A single count supports this clonotype. V usage is TRBV28 and J usage is TRBJ1-2; D may be TRBD1 (5 bases). The V gene's germline CDR1 is MDHEN and CDR2 SYDVKM. The CDR3 has 16 residues. V was shortened by 2 bases and J by 0 bases, with 13 bases between the two germline ends. As DNA, the CDR3 is TGTGCCAGCAGTTTAGTCGGTGGGACCACTAACTATGGCTACACCTTC. Encoded protein: CASSLVGGTTNYGYTF.

This chain connects TRBV13 to TRBJ2-3; TRBD1 matches at 11 bases. The germline V gene encodes CDR1 PRHDT and CDR2 FYEKMQ (reference sequence). V lost 5 bases, J lost 6 bases, and 10 bases stayed unmatched. The CDR3 is 16 residues long. The DNA of the CDR3 is TGTGCCAGCAGCGGGACAGGGGGTTCAGTTGTGGATACGCAGTATTTT. This codes for CASSGTGGSVVDTQYF.

The chain recombines TRBV15 with TRBJ1-2; D may be TRBD1 (5 bases). Per germline, CDR1 LNHNV and CDR2 YYDKDF (reference sequence). The V end lost 1 base, the J end lost 0 bases, and 9 bases lay between the germline ends. The CDR3 is made up of 15 amino acids. The CDR3 DNA is TGTGCCACCAGCAGAGGAGGGGCAGCTAACTATGGCTACACCTTC. This translates into CATSRGGAANYGYTF.

This clonotype was seen a few times. The chain uses TRBV19 and TRBJ2-2; D remains ambiguous. Trimming cost V 7 bases and J 7 bases, with 13 bases left between them. The length of the CDR3 is 13 residues. The germline V gene has CDR1 LNHDA and CDR2 SQIVND (reference sequence). CDR3: CASNGLLNGELFF. CDR3 in DNA: TGTGCCAGTAACGGCCTCCTAAACGGGGAGCTGTTTTTT.

The chain joins TRBV27 to TRBJ2-7; D ambiguous. Germline values: CDR1 MNHEY, CDR2 SMNVEV (reference sequence). The germline V and J ends were trimmed by 4 bases and 4 bases, with 14 bases remaining between them. This CDR3 is 14 amino acids long. The CDR3 reads CASSSGPFLYEQYF. The CDR3 DNA follows: TGTGCCAGCAGTTCCGGGCCCTTCCTGTACGAGCAGTACTTC.

This clonotype was detected ten times or more. V usage is TRBV12-3 or TRBV12-4 and J usage is TRBJ2-7; 9 bases line up with TRBD2. With V trimmed by 5 bases and J by 2 bases, 10 bases remained unmatched. This CDR3 contains 16 residues. As DNA, the CDR3 is TGTGCCAGCAGTCCGTCTGGGGCGGGGGGGGCCTACGAGCAGTACTTC. It codes for CASSPSGAGGAYEQYF.